The TCR beta chain under discussion was sequenced for a study of T cells in localized non-small cell lung cancer. Between the trimmed V and J ends, which lost 3 bases and 0 bases, there was a span of 15 bases. CDR3 length equals 18 residues. The germline V gene has CDR1 SGHNT and CDR2 YENEEA. Study-level points and caveats: Because sequencing included only one region (of the tumor), heterogeneity remains possible. Blood T cell density predicted longer survival; adjacent-lung clonality, shorter. Uninvolved adjacent lung showed higher T cell clonality than tumor.

Libraries were prepared by immunoSEQ multiplex PCR; TCRdb keeps only in-frame clonotypes and omits some of them. The sample includes over a thousand clones, over 25% of them seen just once. By frequency in the sample, this clone is medium-sized (0.01 to 0.1%). Its antigen is unidentified. The chain couples TRBV11-3 to TRBJ2-6, with D maybe TRBD2 (6 bases). The sequencing used lung tumor tissue, collected before any cancer treatment. This receptor was taken from a male donor at least 60 years old with stage I lung adenocarcinoma. This CDR3 reads CASSLGGALLSGANVLTF. The CDR3 coding sequence is TGTGCCAGCAGCTTGGGCGGGGCCCTCCTCTCTGGGGCCAACGTCCTGACTTTC.